The sequence of this T cell receptor (beta chain) was determined in a study of CD8+CD57+ T cells in acquired aplastic anemia. Whole-study findings and limits: The CD8+ Simpson's diversity of patients and controls was not significantly different.

This clonotype was seen ten or more times. What it binds is unknown. Genomic DNA, serving as template, underwent TCR beta VDJ and CDR3 profiling. MiXCR was run by TCRdb on the reads, yielding one entry per CDR3 protein. The sample has about 200,000 distinct CDR3 sequences, 34% seen once; the top ten hold roughly 1.1%. What was sequenced was sorted CD4+, CD8+, or CD8+CD57+ T cells (not recorded which) from PBMCs. The sequence derives from a human donor in good health, serving as a control.

The DNA for the CDR3 is TGTGCCAGCAGCCCCCCTTGGGACAGCTACGAGCAGTACTTC. This codes for CASSPPWDSYEQYF. The rearrangement links TRBV7-2 to TRBJ2-7; 7 nucleotides agree with TRBD1. V lost 5 bases, J lost 3 bases, and 7 bases stayed unmatched. The CDR3 spans 14 residues. Germline V gene sequence: CDR1 SGHTA, CDR2 FQGNSA.